This T cell receptor beta chain stems from a study of T cell responses to AZD1222 COVID-19 vaccine. The CDR3 length is 13 residues. V lost 2 bases and J lost 6, with 10 bases in between. Germline-derived CDR1 and CDR2 are SGHTA and FQGTGA. On this clone: Its antigen remains unknown.

Profiling relied on immunoSEQ multiplex PCR, and the TCRdb table lists in-frame clones only, not all of them. There are 200,000 or so clones in the sample; over 85% occur only once, and over 0.95% lies in the top ten. General study results and limits: Across the whole spike, CD4 TCRs peaked at regions 160-218 and 743-854.

This sequence joins TRBV7-3 and TRBJ1-2; D not resolved. This clonotype was obtained from an adult who received the AZD1222 COVID-19 vaccine. The sample here was peripheral blood, taken 28 days after the second AZD1222 dose. The CDR3 here is CASSLGGKDGYTF. CDR3 coding DNA: TGTGCCAGCAGCTTAGGAGGGAAGGATGGCTACACCTTC.